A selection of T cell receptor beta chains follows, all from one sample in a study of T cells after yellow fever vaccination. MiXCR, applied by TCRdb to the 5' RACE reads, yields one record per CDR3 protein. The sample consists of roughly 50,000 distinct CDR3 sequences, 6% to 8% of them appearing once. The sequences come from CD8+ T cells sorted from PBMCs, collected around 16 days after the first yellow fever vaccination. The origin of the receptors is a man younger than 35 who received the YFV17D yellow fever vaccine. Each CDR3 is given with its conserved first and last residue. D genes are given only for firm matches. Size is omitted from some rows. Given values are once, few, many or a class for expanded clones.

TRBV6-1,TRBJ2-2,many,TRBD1,TGTGCCAGCAGCTCCGGGACAGATATCCCCGGGGAGCTGTTTTTT,CASSSGTDIPGELFF
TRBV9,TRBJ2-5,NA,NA,TGTGCCAGCAGCGAGACGAATCAGGAGACCCAGTACTTC,CASSETNQETQYF
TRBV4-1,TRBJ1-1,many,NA,TGCGCCAGCAGCCTGGAGCAGGGCCCCACTGAAGCTTTCTTT,CASSLEQGPTEAFF
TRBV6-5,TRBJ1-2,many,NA,TGTGCCAGCAGTCCCGGGGAGAACTATGGCTACACCTTC,CASSPGENYGYTF
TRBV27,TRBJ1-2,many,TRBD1,TGTGCCAGCAGCCCCATGCGACAGGGGAACTATGGCTACACCTTC,CASSPMRQGNYGYTF
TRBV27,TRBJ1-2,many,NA,TGTGCCAGCAGTTCACGACCGGGGGGCTACACCTTC,CASSSRPGGYTF
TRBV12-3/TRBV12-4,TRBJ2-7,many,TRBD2,TGTGCCAGCAGTTTCTTCGGGGGGGGCCTTTCCTCCTACGAGCAGTACTTC,CASSFFGGGLSSYEQYF
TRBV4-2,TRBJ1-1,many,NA,TGTGCCAGCAGCCAACTGAGTAGGGACACTGAAGCTTTCTTT,CASSQLSRDTEAFF
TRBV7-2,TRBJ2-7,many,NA,TGTGCCAGCGGTGGGCGGATCTACGAGCAGTACTTC,CASGGRIYEQYF
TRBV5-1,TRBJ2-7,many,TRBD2,TGCGCCAGCAGTTCCGGACTAGCGGTGGGGAGGTACGAGCAGTACTTC,CASSSGLAVGRYEQYF
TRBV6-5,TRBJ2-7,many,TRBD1,TGTGCCAGCAGTTCTAGGGGGACAGGGGACACCGAGCAGTACTTC,CASSSRGTGDTEQYF
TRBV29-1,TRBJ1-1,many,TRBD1,TGCAGCGTTAGGACAGGGGCCGCTGAAGCTTTCTTT,CSVRTGAAEAFF
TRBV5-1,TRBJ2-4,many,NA,TGCGCCAGCAGCACCGGACAAGCCAAAAACATTCAGTACTTC,CASSTGQAKNIQYF
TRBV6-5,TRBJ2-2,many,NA,TGTGCCAGCAGTTACTACACCAGGGGCACCGGGGAGCTGTTTTTT,CASSYYTRGTGELFF
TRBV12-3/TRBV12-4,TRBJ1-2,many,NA,TGTGCCAGCAGTTTGGCAGGGACAAAGTATGGCTACACCTTC,CASSLAGTKYGYTF
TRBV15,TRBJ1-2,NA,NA,TGTGCCACCAGCAGAGGGGGGACCGGGCATGGCTACACCTTC,CATSRGGTGHGYTF
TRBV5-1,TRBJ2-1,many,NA,TGCGCCAGCAGCTTGGAAGAGTACAATGAGCAGTTCTTC,CASSLEEYNEQFF
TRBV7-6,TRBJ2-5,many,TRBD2,TGTGCCAGCAGCTCCAGCGGGGGGGCCGGGGAGACCCAGTACTTC,CASSSSGGAGETQYF
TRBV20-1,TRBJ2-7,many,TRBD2,TGCAGTGCTAGAGATAGCGGGGGGTCTCTCTACGAGCAGTACTTC,CSARDSGGSLYEQYF
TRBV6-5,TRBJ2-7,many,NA,TGTGCCAGCGGACTACCAACTTACGAGCAGTACTTC,CASGLPTYEQYF
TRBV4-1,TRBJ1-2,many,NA,TGCGCCAGCAGCCAAGTTGGGGGGAACTATGGCTACACCTTC,CASSQVGGNYGYTF
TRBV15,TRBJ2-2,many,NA,TGTGCCACCAGCAGAGAGGCCACCTTCACCGGGGAGCTGTTTTTT,CATSREATFTGELFF
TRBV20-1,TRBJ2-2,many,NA,TGCAGTGCCCCGAGAGCTTCCACCGGGGAGCTGTTTTTT,CSAPRASTGELFF
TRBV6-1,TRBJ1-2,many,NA,TGTGCCAGCAGTGAACTCTATGGCTACACCTTC,CASSELYGYTF
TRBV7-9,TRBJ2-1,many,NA,TGTGCCAGCAGCTTAGCGGAGGGGCAGTTCTTC,CASSLAEGQFF
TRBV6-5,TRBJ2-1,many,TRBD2,TGTGCCAGCAGTTCGACTAGCGGGGGGCCGAATGAGCAGTTCTTC,CASSSTSGGPNEQFF
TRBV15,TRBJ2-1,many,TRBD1,TGTGCCACCCGTGAAGAAGGGGGCACTGAGCAGTTCTTC,CATREEGGTEQFF
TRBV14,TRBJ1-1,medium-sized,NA,TGTGCCAGCAGCCGGGGAGGGGCTTTGAACACTGAAGCTTTCTTT,CASSRGGALNTEAFF
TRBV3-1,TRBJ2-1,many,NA,TGTGCCAGCAGCCAAGTGGAAGTAGCAGAGCAGTTCTTC,CASSQVEVAEQFF
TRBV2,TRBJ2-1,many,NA,TGTGCCAGCAGTTATTTAGGGGTAGCTTACAATGAGCAGTTCTTC,CASSYLGVAYNEQFF
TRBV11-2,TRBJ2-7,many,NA,TGTGCCAGCAGCCTGGGACCGGCCTACGAGCAGTACTTC,CASSLGPAYEQYF
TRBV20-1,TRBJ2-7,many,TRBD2,TGCAGTGCTAGGTCCGGGGGGGAGGATCACGAGCAGTACTTC,CSARSGGEDHEQYF
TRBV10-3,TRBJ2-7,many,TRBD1,TGTGCCATCAGTGAGTCGATAGGACAGGGTTACGAGCAGTACTTC,CAISESIGQGYEQYF
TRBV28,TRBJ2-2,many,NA,TGTGCCACCTTCCGGAACTGGGGCCCGAACACCGGGGAGCTGTTTTTT,CATFRNWGPNTGELFF
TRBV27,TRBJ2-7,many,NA,TGTGCCAGCAGTTTCTTCGTGGGCCCCACCTACGAGCAGTACTTC,CASSFFVGPTYEQYF
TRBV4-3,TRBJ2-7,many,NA,TGCGCCAGCAGCCAAGAGGTACCAGGGCCGGCCTACGAGCAGTACTTC,CASSQEVPGPAYEQYF
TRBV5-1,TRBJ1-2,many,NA,TGCGTCAGCAGCTTCGGTGGATCGGGCTACACCTTC,CVSSFGGSGYTF